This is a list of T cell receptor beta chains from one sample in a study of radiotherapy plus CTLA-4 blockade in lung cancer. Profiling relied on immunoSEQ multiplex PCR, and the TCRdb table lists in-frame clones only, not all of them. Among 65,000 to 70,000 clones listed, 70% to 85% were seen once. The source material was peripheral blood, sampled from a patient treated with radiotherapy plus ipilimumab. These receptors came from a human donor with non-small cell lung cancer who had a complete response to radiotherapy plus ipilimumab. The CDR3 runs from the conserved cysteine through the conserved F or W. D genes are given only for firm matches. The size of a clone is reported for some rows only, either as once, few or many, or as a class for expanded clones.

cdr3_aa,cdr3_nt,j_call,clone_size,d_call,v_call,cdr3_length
CASSTTGFNEKLFF,TGTGCCAGCTCAACGACAGGGTTCAATGAAAAACTGTTTTTT,TRBJ1-4,few,TRBD1,TRBV18,14
CASHRGPRISEAFF,TGTGCCAGTCACCGCGGACCGAGGATCTCTGAAGCTTTCTTT,TRBJ1-1,few,NA,TRBV19,14
CASSVTRQGTGELFF,TGTGCCAGCAGCGTAACAAGACAGGGAACCGGGGAGCTGTTTTTT,TRBJ2-2,NA,TRBD1,TRBV9,15
CASTGGRGYTF,TGCGCCAGCACAGGGGGTAGGGGCTACACCTTC,TRBJ1-2,NA,TRBD1,TRBV5-1,11
CASSLVGGSEQYF,TGTGCCAGCAGCTTAGTAGGGGGAAGCGAGCAGTACTTC,TRBJ2-7,once,NA,TRBV11-2,13
CSASGPEGYTF,TGCAGTGCTAGTGGCCCCGAGGGCTACACCTTC,TRBJ1-2,NA,NA,TRBV20-1,11
CASSQGHIYNSPLHF,TGTGCCAGCAGCCAGGGACACATCTATAATTCACCCCTCCACTTT,TRBJ1-6,NA,NA,TRBV9,15
CATTAERSYNEQFF,TGTGCCACTACGGCGGAGAGGTCCTACAATGAGCAGTTCTTC,TRBJ2-1,NA,NA,TRBV6-5,14
CASSESGRGRDSPLHF,TGTGCCAGCAGTGAATCGGGTCGGGGGCGCGACTCACCCCTCCACTTT,TRBJ1-6,NA,NA,TRBV25-1,16
CASSADREGVEFF,TGTGCCAGCAGCGCCGACAGGGAGGGGGTGGAGTTCTTC,TRBJ2-1,NA,NA,TRBV9,13
CASNLGLVQGSEQFF,TGTGCCAGCAACCTTGGACTAGTTCAAGGCAGTGAGCAGTTCTTC,TRBJ2-1,NA,TRBD2,TRBV9,15
CASSWDRNEKLFF,TGTGCCAGCAGTTGGGACAGGAATGAAAAACTGTTTTTT,TRBJ1-4,NA,TRBD1,TRBV5-4,13
CASSPTGTGGGEQFF,TGTGCCAGCAGCCCGACCGGGACAGGGGGAGGTGAGCAGTTCTTC,TRBJ2-1,NA,TRBD1,TRBV7-2,15
CASSSGLVTDTQYF,TGTGCCAGCAGTTCGGGACTTGTCACAGATACGCAGTATTTT,TRBJ2-3,NA,NA,TRBV27,14
CASSFNRVGYTF,TGTGCCAGCAGCTTTAACAGGGTTGGCTACACCTTC,TRBJ1-2,NA,NA,TRBV5-8,12
CASSLGQANSYEQYF,TGTGCCAGTAGTCTGGGACAGGCAAACTCCTACGAGCAGTACTTC,TRBJ2-7,NA,TRBD1,TRBV19,15
CASSIGNLNYGYTF,TGTGCCAGTAGTATAGGGAACTTAAACTATGGCTACACCTTC,TRBJ1-2,NA,NA,TRBV19,14
CASSSGLAAVLAQYF,TGTGCCAGCAGTTCCGGGCTAGCGGCCGTTCTAGCCCAGTACTTC,TRBJ2-5,NA,TRBD2,TRBV27,15
CASSPQLQGDHNEQFF,TGTGCCAGCTCACCACAGTTACAGGGGGACCACAATGAGCAGTTCTTC,TRBJ2-1,NA,TRBD1,TRBV18,16
CASSVESQGTDTQYF,TGTGCCAGCAGCGTAGAGTCTCAAGGGACAGATACGCAGTATTTT,TRBJ2-3,few,NA,TRBV9,15
CASSSWSSYEQYF,TGTGCCAGCAGCTCCTGGTCCTCCTACGAGCAGTACTTC,TRBJ2-7,NA,NA,TRBV5-4,13
CASSPGTTAKNTEAFF,TGTGCCAGCAGCCCCGGAACGACAGCAAAGAACACTGAAGCTTTCTTT,TRBJ1-1,NA,NA,TRBV11-3,16
CASSLENGVGEQFF,TGTGCCAGCAGCTTAGAGAATGGCGTGGGAGAGCAGTTCTTC,TRBJ2-1,few,NA,TRBV7-2,14
CASSLRSEAFF,TGTGCCAGCAGCTTACGGAGTGAAGCTTTCTTT,TRBJ1-1,NA,NA,TRBV7-2,11
CASRERDSNQPQHF,TGCGCCAGCCGAGAGAGGGATAGCAATCAGCCCCAGCATTTT,TRBJ1-5,once,NA,TRBV10-1,14
CASSLAQGNSPLHF,TGTGCCAGCAGCTTAGCACAGGGTAATTCACCCCTCCACTTT,TRBJ1-6,NA,NA,TRBV7-2,14
CASSVEGDRGNSPLHF,TGTGCCAGCAGCGTAGAGGGAGACAGGGGCAATTCACCCCTCCACTTT,TRBJ1-6,once,TRBD1,TRBV9,16
CASTTKPGLAGDWEQFF,TGTGCCAGCACCACAAAACCGGGACTAGCGGGAGACTGGGAGCAGTTCTTC,TRBJ2-1,once,TRBD2,TRBV7-9,17
CATSRHRTGEYEQYF,TGTGCCACCAGCAGACATCGGACAGGGGAATACGAGCAGTACTTC,TRBJ2-7,NA,TRBD1,TRBV15,15
CAWSVRVGGEQYF,TGTGCCTGGAGTGTGAGAGTAGGGGGCGAGCAGTACTTC,TRBJ2-7,NA,NA,TRBV30,13
CASSQKDGSYGYTF,TGTGCCAGCAGCCAAAAGGACGGATCCTATGGCTACACCTTC,TRBJ1-2,few,NA,TRBV14,14
CASSPLRGPANTGELFF,TGTGCCAGCAGCCCGCTTCGGGGCCCCGCGAACACCGGGGAGCTGTTTTTT,TRBJ2-2,NA,NA,TRBV11-2,17
CASSYQGFAGNTIYF,TGTGCCAGCAGCTATCAGGGATTTGCTGGAAACACCATATATTTT,TRBJ1-3,few,NA,TRBV14,15
CSVEDWASGSSWEQFF,TGCAGCGTTGAAGATTGGGCTAGCGGGAGCTCCTGGGAGCAGTTCTTC,TRBJ2-1,NA,TRBD2,TRBV29-1,16
CASSLGHLPYEQYF,TGCGCCAGCAGTTTAGGGCACCTTCCCTACGAGCAGTACTTC,TRBJ2-7,NA,NA,TRBV10-1,14
CASSTLSDTQYF,TGTGCCAGCAGCACACTATCAGATACGCAGTATTTT,TRBJ2-3,NA,NA,TRBV9,12
CASTQGTGTDTQYF,TGTGCCAGCACCCAGGGGACCGGCACAGATACGCAGTATTTT,TRBJ2-3,once,NA,TRBV7-2,14
CASSQEPTTDTQYF,TGTGCCAGCAGCCAAGAACCCACCACAGATACGCAGTATTTT,TRBJ2-3,NA,NA,TRBV14,14
CASSQVRMGGREQFF,TGCGCCAGCAGCCAAGTTCGGATGGGAGGACGGGAGCAGTTCTTC,TRBJ2-1,NA,NA,TRBV4-1,15
CAWSRGPMDEQYF,TGTGCCTGGAGTAGGGGCCCGATGGACGAGCAGTACTTC,TRBJ2-7,NA,NA,TRBV30,13